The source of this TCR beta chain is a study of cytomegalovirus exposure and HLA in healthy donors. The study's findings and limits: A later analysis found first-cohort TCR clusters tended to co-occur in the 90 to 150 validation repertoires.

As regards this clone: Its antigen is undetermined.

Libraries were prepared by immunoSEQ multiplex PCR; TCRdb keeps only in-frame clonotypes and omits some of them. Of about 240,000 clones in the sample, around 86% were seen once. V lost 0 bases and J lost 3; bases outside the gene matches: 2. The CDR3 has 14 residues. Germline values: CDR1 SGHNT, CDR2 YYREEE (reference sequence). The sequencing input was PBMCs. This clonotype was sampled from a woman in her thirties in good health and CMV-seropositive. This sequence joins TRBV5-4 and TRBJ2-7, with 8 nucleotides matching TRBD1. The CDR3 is CASSLGRGRYEQYF. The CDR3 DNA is TGTGCCAGCAGCTTGGGCAGGGGGCGCTACGAGCAGTACTTC.